This T cell receptor (beta chain) was sequenced for a study of coeliac disease (dated by TCRdb to 2021 to 2024). About the investigation overall: Coeliac patients were categorised as having newly diagnosed active disease, refractory coeliac disease type I, or disease controlled by a gluten-free diet. The aim was to characterise TR repertoires of small intestinal T cells in active, refractory type I and gluten-free-diet-treated coeliac disease. Samples from some 26 subjects were successfully TRB sequenced, and these included approximately 25 paired samples of bulk unsorted intraepithelial and lamina propria cells. High-resolution HLA typing was unavailable, so biased TRBV7-2 usage was queried as a proof of principle. Refractory coeliac disease type I meant no response to a gluten-free diet for more than 12 months, together with immunophenotypically normal intraepithelial cells. Next-generation sequencing of rearranged TRB and TRG CDR3 regions was applied to small intestinal lymphocyte fractions from coeliac and non-coeliac patients. The full study included around 30 patients: some 22 with serologically confirmed coeliac disease and 8 controls with non-small intestinal disorders. Overall study outcomes, separate from this receptor: The authors considered the approach unsuitable for unbiased detection of gliadin-specific T cells, which are scarce and rarely shared between patients. TRB and TRG repertoires of active coeliac intraepithelial and lamina propria samples showed lower clonality than controls, suggesting recruitment of diverse T cells. TRB repertoires were mostly private, with most amino acid sequences found in only one sample, and V-gene usage showed no significant difference between disease groups. Cross-contamination between compartments was possible, because separating intraepithelial cells from lamina propria cells did not produce high-purity fractions.

The CDR3 numbers 17 residues from cysteine through phenylalanine. The retained sequence is limited to the CDR3, 51 bases, with the frame set at the first base. V loses 3 bases of germline sequence and J loses 5 bases, and the interval between the two ends is 20 bases. In the germline V gene, CDR1 corresponds to LGHNA and CDR2 to YSLEER. Note on this clone: What this receptor recognizes is not known. No clone much larger than this one lies a single base away; base qualities are absent.

Aliquots of 500,000 cells were frozen in DMSO/FBS in liquid nitrogen, and a single aliquot per fraction was used for sequencing. Every one of the 30 patients in the study had endoscopy and a small intestinal biopsy. To release intraepithelial cells, biopsies were stirred for one hour at 37 degrees C in RPMI with EGTA, MgCl2 and 1% FBS. Genomic DNA was extracted from frozen unsorted cell fractions using the Qiagen DNeasy blood extraction kit. Receptor libraries were prepared by the immunoSEQ multiplex PCR assay. The TR loci were subjected to amplification by multiplexed PCR, for which V gene segments served as targets of the forward primers and J gene segments as targets of the reverse primers. The amplified CDR3 regions were sequenced using the Illumina HiSeq System. As for the authors' bioinformatics: A nearest-neighbour algorithm merged closely related reads to remove PCR and sequencing errors and collapse data into unique sequences. Repertoires were summarised by clonality and by T cell density, defined as TR molecules per amount of genomic DNA input. Public TRs were defined as CDR3 amino acid sequences in at least 80% of unsorted samples, then tested for differential abundance between coeliac and control samples. Kruskal-Wallis tests followed by Dunn post-tests were used to test for differences in clonality and density between disease groups. TCRdb holds this immuneACCESS table with in-frame rearrangements only. Some clones are missing; in checked studies, unresolved V genes explain under half, and the rest has no known cause. V, J and clone size reflect that table, while D and trimming were determined from the DNA. This sample gives some 9,100 clones in total; 57% of them show up just once. The ten largest make up about 9.2% of the sample.

This receptor was obtained from a woman in her sixties or seventies with celiac disease. The sequence links TRBV4-3 to TRBJ2-1; possibly the D gene is TRBD1, per 8 matching bases. Sequenced sample: intraepithelial lymphocytes from the gut. Per the publication, the cell subset or site label means: intraepithelial cell (IEC) fraction of small intestinal biopsy. The sequenced DNA is TGCGCCAGCAGCCAGATGGGGGGGCAGGGGGCCGACAATGAGCAGTTCTTC. This codes for CASSQMGGQGADNEQFF.